This TCR beta chain is drawn from a study of blood T cells in healthy people across ages. The study, taken as a whole, reports: Per million T cells, the diversity of TCR beta decreased roughly linearly as age advanced. From one million sequenced T cells, diversity estimates were lower bounds. Long-lived donors carried more naive CD4+ cells and greater diversity than aged donors.

Trimming pared 3 bases from V and 5 bases from J, leaving 20 bases between. The CDR3 sequence is 17 residues long. Germline V gene data show CDR1 as SGDLS and CDR2 as YYNGEE. Turning to this clonotype: Its target is not known.

The authors ran a second PCR of 7 to 11 cycles using a sample-barcoded 5' primer and a J-beta primer mix. The authors tagged each cDNA molecule using a template-switch adaptor with 12 random nucleotides. TCRdb called the 5' RACE reads again in MiXCR, with one record for every CDR3 protein. The data contain some 880,000 distinct CDR3 sequences, approximately 35% of them seen just once; the ten biggest clones take up roughly 13%. The TCR sequence derives from a man between 18 and 35 years old in good health. V gene TRBV9 combines with J gene TRBJ1-4; D call uncertain. The sequencing input was blood. CDR3 in DNA: TGTGCCAGCAGCGCGGGTACGGGCCCTGGAATCAATGAAAAACTGTTTTTT. Protein product: CASSAGTGPGINEKLFF.